The 9 T cell receptor beta chains presented below share a single source sample, sequenced in a study of shared clonotypes between healthy human individuals. The protocol was immunoSEQ multiplex PCR, while the TCRdb copy is restricted to in-frame clones and leaves out a portion. The sample includes approximately 1,000,000 clones, roughly 80% seen only once; the top ten take 0.89%. Specimen: memory CD4+ T cells from PBMCs. Subset described: CD45RA-negative fraction. Receptor source: a man between 18 and 35 years old in good health. Some clones in this sample may be carry-over from other donors' samples.

The chain has TRBV7-2 and TRBJ2-3; no clear D. The CDR3 spans 17 residues. V was cut by 1 base and J by 2 bases, with 16 bases left in between. Germline V CDR1 and CDR2: SGHTA, FQGNSA. CDR3 in DNA: TGTGCCAGCAGCTTAGATACCGGGTTCTGGAACACAGATACGCAGTATTTT. Protein: CASSLDTGFWNTDTQYF.

This rearrangement joins TRBV7-6 to TRBJ2-5; D might be TRBD2 (5 bases). This CDR3 contains 15 residues. Germline assignment: CDR1 SGHVS and CDR2 FNYEAQ. V shed 5 bases and J shed 5 bases, with 18 bases lying between them. CDR3 sequence: CASSPRSATGETQYF. Here the CDR3 DNA reads TGTGCCAGCAGCCCCAGATCCGCGACGGGGGAGACCCAGTACTTC.

The rearrangement joins TRBV5-1 to TRBJ1-4; maybe TRBD1 (5 bases). Per the germline V gene, CDR1 is SGHRS and CDR2 is YFSETQ. Trimming shortened V by 0 bases and J by 7 bases, and 10 bases separated the two germline ends. The CDR3 length is 14 residues. This chain's CDR3 is CASSLAWGFEKLFF. The CDR3 nucleotides read TGCGCCAGCAGCTTGGCCTGGGGGTTTGAAAAACTGTTTTTT.

CDR3 DNA: TGTGCCAGCACCCCTAGCGGTTTTTACTACAATGAGCAGTTCTTC. It specifies CASTPSGFYYNEQFF. This rearrangement joins TRBV6-5 to TRBJ2-1, with 7 bases that match TRBD2. There are 15 residues in the CDR3. V lost 7 bases to trimming and J lost 3 bases; unmatched junction nucleotides: 9. CDR1 is MNHEY, CDR2 SVGAGI, per germline.

As concerns this clone: The same CDR3 arises from other DNA sequences in this sample as well. This chain uses TRBV14 with TRBJ2-3; D may be TRBD1 (5 bases). This CDR3 has 15 amino acids. Germline values: CDR1 SGHDN, CDR2 FVKESK. Trimming cost V 4 bases and J 3 bases, with 14 bases left between them. CDR3 coding DNA: TGTGCCAGCAGCCCCCAGGGATCCGGGACAGATACGCAGTATTTT. The encoded protein is CASSPQGSGTDTQYF.

The chain is built from TRBV18 and TRBJ2-3; 9 nucleotides match TRBD2. J lost 5 bases, V lost 3 bases, and 9 bases had no gene match. The germline V gene encodes CDR1 KGHSH and CDR2 LQKENI. The CDR3 has 16 amino acids. The CDR3 nucleotides are TGTGCCAGCTCACCGTTCCTAGCGGGAATCATAGATACGCAGTATTTT. This sequence encodes CASSPFLAGIIDTQYF.

This chain uses TRBV13 with TRBJ2-7; D is unresolved. Between the trimmed V and J ends, which lost 1 base and 2 bases, there was a span of 3 bases. CDR1 is PRHDT and CDR2 is FYEKMQ in the germline V gene (reference sequence). CDR3 length: 12 residues. The CDR3 DNA sequence: TGTGCCAGCAGCTTAGATCCCTACGAGCAGTACTTC. The encoded protein is CASSLDPYEQYF.

The V gene is TRBV6-6, the J gene TRBJ1-5, with 8 bases fitting TRBD1. CDR1 and CDR2 (germline): MNHNY, SVGAGI (reference sequence). V dropped 2 bases and J dropped 6; count of bases not matched to a gene: 9. The CDR3 contains 16 residues. The CDR3 coding sequence is TGTGCCAGCAGTTACCCAGGACAGGGAGGCGGTCAGCCCCAGCATTTT. It encodes CASSYPGQGGGQPQHF.

The CDR3 protein is CASSAGQNTEAFF. The CDR3 DNA reads TGTGCCAGCAGCGCTGGACAGAACACTGAAGCTTTCTTT. The chain combines TRBV11-3 with TRBJ1-1; the D gene is possibly TRBD1 (5 bases). V shed 5 bases and J shed 1 base, with 8 bases lying between them. The CDR3 length is 13 residues. Germline CDR1 is SGHNT and CDR2 is YENEEA.